The entry below gives a single TCR beta chain sequence along with its context. The source of the sample is a study of patients and donors after allogeneic stem cell transplantation. Trimming removed 4 bases from V and 4 bases from J, with 17 bases in between. In germline, CDR1 is SQVTM, CDR2 ANQGSEA. The CDR3 spans 15 residues. Each CDR3 protein gets one entry after TCRdb re-called the RT-PCR reads with MiXCR. The table has some 960,000 distinct CDR3 sequences, more than 15% seen once. Input material: blood, either unsorted or a sorted T cell fraction (not recorded which). The chain combines TRBV29-1 with TRBJ2-1; D is possibly TRBD1 (7 bases). This clonotype was sampled from a human donor who was either an allogeneic HSCT recipient or a stem cell or donor lymphocyte infusion donor (not recorded which). It is not recorded whose cells these are; they may come from a transplant donor. The DNA for the CDR3 is TGCAGCGTTGGGGCAGGGGGAAGCGGGTACAATGAGCAGTTCTTC. It codes for CSVGAGGSGYNEQFF.